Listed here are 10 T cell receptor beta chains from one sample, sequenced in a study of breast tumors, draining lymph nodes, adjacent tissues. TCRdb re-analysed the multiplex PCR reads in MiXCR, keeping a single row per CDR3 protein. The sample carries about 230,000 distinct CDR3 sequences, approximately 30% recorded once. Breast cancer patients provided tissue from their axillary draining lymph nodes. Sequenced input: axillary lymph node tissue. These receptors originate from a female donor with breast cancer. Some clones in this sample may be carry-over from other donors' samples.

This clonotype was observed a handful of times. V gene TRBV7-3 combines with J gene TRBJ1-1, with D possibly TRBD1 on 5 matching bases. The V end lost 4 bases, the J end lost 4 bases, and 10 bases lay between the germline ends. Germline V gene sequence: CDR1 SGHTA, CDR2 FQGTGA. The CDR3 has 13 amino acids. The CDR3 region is CASSSGGSTEAFF. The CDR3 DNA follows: TGTGCCAGCAGCTCTGGGGGATCCACTGAAGCTTTCTTT.

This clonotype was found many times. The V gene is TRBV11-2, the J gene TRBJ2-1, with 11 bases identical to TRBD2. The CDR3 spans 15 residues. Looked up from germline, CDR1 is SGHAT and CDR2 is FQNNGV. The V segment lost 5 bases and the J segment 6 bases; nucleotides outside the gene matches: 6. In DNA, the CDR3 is TGTGCCAGCAGCCCCGTTAGCGGGAGGGCCAATGAGCAGTTCTTC. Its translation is CASSPVSGRANEQFF.

CDR3 sequence reads: CASSTRPGDIQYF. The DNA of the CDR3 is TGTGCCAGTAGTACCCGCCCTGGAGACATTCAGTACTTC. V gene TRBV19 combines with J gene TRBJ2-4; D is unclear. The CDR3 is 13 amino acids. Germline V lookup: CDR1 LNHDA, CDR2 SQIVND (reference sequence). V was shortened by 4 bases and J by 8 bases, with 12 bases between the two germline ends.

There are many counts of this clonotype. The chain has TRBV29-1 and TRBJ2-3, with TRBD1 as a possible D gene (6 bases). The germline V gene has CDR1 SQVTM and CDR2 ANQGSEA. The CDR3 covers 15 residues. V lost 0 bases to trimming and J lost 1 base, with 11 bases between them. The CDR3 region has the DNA TGCAGCGTTGAAGAGAGAGGGGGAGGCACAGATACGCAGTATTTT. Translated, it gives CSVEERGGGTDTQYF.

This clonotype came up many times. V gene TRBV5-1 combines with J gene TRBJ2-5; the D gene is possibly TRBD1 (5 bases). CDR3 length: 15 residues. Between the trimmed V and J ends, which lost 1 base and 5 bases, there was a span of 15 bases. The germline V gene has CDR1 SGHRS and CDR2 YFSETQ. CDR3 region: CASSLSPQGHETQYF. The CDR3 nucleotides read TGCGCCAGCAGCTTGTCCCCCCAGGGTCACGAGACCCAGTACTTC.

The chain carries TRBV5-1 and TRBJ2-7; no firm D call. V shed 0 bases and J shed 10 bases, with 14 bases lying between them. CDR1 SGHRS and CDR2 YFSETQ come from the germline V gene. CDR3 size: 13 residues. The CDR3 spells CASSLGAQADQYF. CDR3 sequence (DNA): TGCGCCAGCAGCTTGGGTGCCCAGGCCGACCAGTACTTC. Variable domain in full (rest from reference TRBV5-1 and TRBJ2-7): KAGVTQTPRYLIKTRGQQVTLSCSPISGHRSVSWYQQTPGQGLQFLFEYFSETQRNKGNFPGRFSGRQFSNSRSEMNVSTLELGDSALYLCASSLGAQADQYFGPGTRLTVT.

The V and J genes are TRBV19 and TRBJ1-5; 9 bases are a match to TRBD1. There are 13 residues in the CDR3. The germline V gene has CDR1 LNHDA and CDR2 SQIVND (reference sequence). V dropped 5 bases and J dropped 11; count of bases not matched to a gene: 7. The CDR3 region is CASSATGGETQHF. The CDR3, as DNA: TGTGCCAGTAGTGCGACAGGGGGTGAGACCCAGCATTTT.

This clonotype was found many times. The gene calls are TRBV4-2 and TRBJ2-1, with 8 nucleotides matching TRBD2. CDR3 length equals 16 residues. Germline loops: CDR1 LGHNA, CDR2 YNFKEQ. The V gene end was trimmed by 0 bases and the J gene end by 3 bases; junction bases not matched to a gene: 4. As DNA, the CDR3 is TGTGCCAGCAGCCAAGATACGGGAGGGTACTACAATGAGCAGTTCTTC. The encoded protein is CASSQDTGGYYNEQFF.

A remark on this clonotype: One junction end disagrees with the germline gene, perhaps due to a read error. For the CDR3, the DNA is TGTGCCAGCAGCGAGGGGGCCCTCTACGGCTACGCCTTC. It specifies CASSEGALYGYAF. This chain uses TRBV2 with TRBJ1-2; 7 nucleotides agree with TRBD1. This CDR3 has 13 residues. CDR1 is SNHLY, CDR2 FYNNEI, per germline. Supplemented by reference TRBV2 and TRBJ1-2, the full variable domain reads EPEVTQTPSHQVTQMGQEVILRCVPISNHLYFYWYRQILGQKVEFLVSFYNNEISEKSEIFDDQFSVERPDGSNFTLKIRSTKLEDSAMYFCASSEGALYGYAFGSGTRLTVV.

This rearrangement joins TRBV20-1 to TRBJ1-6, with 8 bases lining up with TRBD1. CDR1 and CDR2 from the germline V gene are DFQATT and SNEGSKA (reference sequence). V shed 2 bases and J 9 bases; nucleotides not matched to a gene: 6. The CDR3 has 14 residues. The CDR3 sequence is CSARMDRARSPLHF. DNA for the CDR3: TGCAGTGCTAGAATGGACAGGGCGCGTTCACCCCTCCACTTT.